Sequencing of this T cell receptor beta chain was carried out in a study of prognosis after radiotherapy for stage I lung cancer. Study in general: The patients, all with stage I non-small cell lung cancer, were enrolled between early 2018 and January 2019.

The table lists this clonotype with many counts. V dropped 0 bases and J dropped 0 bases, with 7 bases sitting between them. This CDR3 has 15 residues. Germline V gene lookup returns CDR1 SGDLS and CDR2 YYNGEE. The genomic DNA TCR beta CDR3 region underwent two rounds of multiplex PCR. Used in first-round PCR were primers specific to each TRBV and TRBJ gene. Via MiXCR, TCRdb re-called the multiplex PCR reads, giving one row per CDR3 protein. The data hold 13,000 to 15,000 distinct CDR3 sequences, with 50% observed a single time. V usage is TRBV9 and J usage is TRBJ2-1; no clear D gene. The sequences come from PBMCs, collected before or after stereotactic body radiation therapy (not recorded which). The clonotype comes from a donor aged 50 or older with non-small cell lung cancer. DNA for the CDR3: TGTGCCAGCAGCGTAGATCTTAGCTCCTACAATGAGCAGTTCTTC. Residues: CASSVDLSSYNEQFF.